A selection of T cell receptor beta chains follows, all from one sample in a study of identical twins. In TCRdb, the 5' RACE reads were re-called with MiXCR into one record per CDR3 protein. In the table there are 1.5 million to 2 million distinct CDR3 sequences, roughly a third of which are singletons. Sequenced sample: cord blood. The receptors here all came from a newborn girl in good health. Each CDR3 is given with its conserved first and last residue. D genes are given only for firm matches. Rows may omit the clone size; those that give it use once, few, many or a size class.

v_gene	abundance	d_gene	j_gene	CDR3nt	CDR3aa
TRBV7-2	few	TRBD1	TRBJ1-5	TGTGCCAGCAGCTTAGAGGGGGCCAGGAACAATCAGCCCCAGCATTTT	CASSLEGARNNQPQHF
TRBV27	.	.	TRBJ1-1	TGTGCCAGCAGTCCGCACAGGGAGCTAACGAACACTGAAGCTTTCTTT	CASSPHRELTNTEAFF
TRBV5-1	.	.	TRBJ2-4	TGCGCCAGCAGCAGCTCACGGGTCGGATGGTACTTC	CASSSSRVGWYF
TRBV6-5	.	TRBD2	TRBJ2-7	TGTGCCAGCAGAGCGGGGCTGATCTACGAGCAGTACTTC	CASRAGLIYEQYF
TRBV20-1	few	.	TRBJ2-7	TGCAGTGCTAGACAGACAGTCGAGCAGTACTTC	CSARQTVEQYF
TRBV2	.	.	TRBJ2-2	TGTGCCAGCAGACCTTTCGGACACACCGGGGAGCTGTTTTTT	CASRPFGHTGELFF
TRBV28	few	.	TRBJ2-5	TGTGCCAGCAGTTTCCAAGGGGCAGTCCAAGAGACCCAGTACTTC	CASSFQGAVQETQYF
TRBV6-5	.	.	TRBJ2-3	TGTGCCACCAGGAGTGGGTTTCGTAGCACAGATACGCAGTATTTT	CATRSGFRSTDTQYF
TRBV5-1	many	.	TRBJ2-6	TGCGCCAGCAGCTTGGCCAGCTCTGGGGCCAACGTCCTGACTTTC	CASSLASSGANVLTF
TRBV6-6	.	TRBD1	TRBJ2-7	TGTGCCAGCAGTTACCCTCCGGGACAGGACTTCTACGAGCAGTACTTC	CASSYPPGQDFYEQYF
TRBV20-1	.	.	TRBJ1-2	TGCAGTGCTAGTATGGGGACCTATGGCTACACCTTC	CSASMGTYGYTF
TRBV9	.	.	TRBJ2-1	TGTGCCAGCAGCGTGGGCCCTCCCCCCTACAATGAGCAGTTCTTC	CASSVGPPPYNEQFF
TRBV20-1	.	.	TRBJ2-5	TGCAGTGCTAGCCTCAGGGGTAAAGAGACCCAGTACTTC	CSASLRGKETQYF
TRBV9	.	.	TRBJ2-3	TGTGCCAGCAGCGTCTCCCCCGGGGGCACTAGCACAGATACGCAGTATTTT	CASSVSPGGTSTDTQYF
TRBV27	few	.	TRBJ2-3	TGTGCCAGCAGTATCAGTGCTAGCACAGATACGCAGTATTTT	CASSISASTDTQYF
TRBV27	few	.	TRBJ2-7	TGTGCCAGCAGTTTCCGCAGCCCTTCCTACGAGCAGTACTTC	CASSFRSPSYEQYF
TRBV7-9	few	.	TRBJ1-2	TGTGCCAGCAGCTTAGCGGGCGGACAGGGCTACACCTTC	CASSLAGGQGYTF
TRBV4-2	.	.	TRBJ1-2	TGTGCCAGCAGCCATGTGTTCTCCGGTTCTTATGGCTACACCTTC	CASSHVFSGSYGYTF
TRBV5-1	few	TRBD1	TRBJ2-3	TGCGCCAGCAGCTTGGACCCTGACAGGGGGCGCACAGATACGCAGTATTTT	CASSLDPDRGRTDTQYF
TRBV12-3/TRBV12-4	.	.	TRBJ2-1	TGTGCCAGCAGTCCGACTGTGTGGGGGAGCTCCTGCAATGAGCAGTTCTTC	CASSPTVWGSSCNEQFF
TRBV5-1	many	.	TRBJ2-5	TGCGCCAGCAGCTTTTCCGGACAGCAAGAGACCCAGTACTTC	CASSFSGQQETQYF
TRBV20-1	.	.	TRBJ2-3	TGCAGTGCTAGGCCGAACCGTGGTACGCAGTATTTT	CSARPNRGTQYF
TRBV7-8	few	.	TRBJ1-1	TGTGCCAGCAGCTTTAGACACACTGAAGCTTTCTTT	CASSFRHTEAFF
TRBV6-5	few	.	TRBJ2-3	TGTGCCAGCAGTTACTCGTTGGGGCCAGATACGCAGTATTTT	CASSYSLGPDTQYF
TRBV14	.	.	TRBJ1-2	TGTGCCAGCAGGCCCTCTGGGGGCCACTATGGCTACACCTTC	CASRPSGGHYGYTF
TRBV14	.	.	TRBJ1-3	TGTGCCAGCAGCCATCGCTCTGGAAACACCATATATTTT	CASSHRSGNTIYF
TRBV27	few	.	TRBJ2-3	TGTGCCAGCAGTTTACGGGATAGCGTAATCGGCACAGATACGCAGTATTTT	CASSLRDSVIGTDTQYF
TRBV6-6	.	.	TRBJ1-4	TGTGCCAGCAGCACACTAGGGGGGCTTAATGAAAAACTGTTTTTT	CASSTLGGLNEKLFF
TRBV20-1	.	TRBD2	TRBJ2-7	TGCAGTGCGCCAGCGGGAGTAGGCTCCTACGAGCAGTACTTC	CSAPAGVGSYEQYF
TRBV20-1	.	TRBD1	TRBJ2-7	TGCAGTGCTAGGTACAGGGGAGAGCAGTACTTC	CSARYRGEQYF
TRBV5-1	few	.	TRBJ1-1	TGCGCCAGCAGCGCGCGCAGGGGTAAGGCTTTCTTT	CASSARRGKAFF
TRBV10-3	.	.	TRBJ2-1	TGTGCCATCAGTGAGATGTGGGGAGCGGAGACCCAGTTCTTC	CAISEMWGAETQFF
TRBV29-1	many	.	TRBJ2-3	TGCAGCGTTGAGCTCCACTACACAGATACGCAGTATTTT	CSVELHYTDTQYF
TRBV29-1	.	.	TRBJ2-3	TGCAGCGTTGATTTGGGGACTAGCACAGATACGCAGTATTTT	CSVDLGTSTDTQYF
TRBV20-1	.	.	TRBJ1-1	TGCAGTGCTAGCGAGGGGGACACTGAAGCTTTCTTT	CSASEGDTEAFF
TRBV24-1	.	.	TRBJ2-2	TGTGCCACCAGTGACCATAAGCTTGCCGGGGAGCTGTTTTTT	CATSDHKLAGELFF